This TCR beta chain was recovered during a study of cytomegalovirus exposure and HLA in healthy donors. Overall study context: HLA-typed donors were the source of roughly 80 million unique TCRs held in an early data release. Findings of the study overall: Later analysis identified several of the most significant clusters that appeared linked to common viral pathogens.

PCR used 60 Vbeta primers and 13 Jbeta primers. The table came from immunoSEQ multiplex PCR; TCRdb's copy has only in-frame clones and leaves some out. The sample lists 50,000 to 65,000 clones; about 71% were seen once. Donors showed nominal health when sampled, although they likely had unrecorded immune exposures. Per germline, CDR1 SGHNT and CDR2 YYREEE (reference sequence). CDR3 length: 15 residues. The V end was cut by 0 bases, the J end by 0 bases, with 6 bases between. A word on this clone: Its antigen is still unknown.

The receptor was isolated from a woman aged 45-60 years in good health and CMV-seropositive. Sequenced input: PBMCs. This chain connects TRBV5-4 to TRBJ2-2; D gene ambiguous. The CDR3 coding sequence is TGTGCCAGCAGCTTGGACCTAGCGAACACCGGGGAGCTGTTTTTT. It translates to CASSLDLANTGELFF.